The T cell receptor (beta chain) described here comes from a study of CD8+ T cells in alopecia areata. Whole-study context: Each day, treated patients took oral tofacitinib twice, at 5 to 10 mg per dose.

The CDR3 is made up of 13 amino acids. From germline, CDR1 is SNHLY and CDR2 FYNNEI. Trimming pared 7 bases from V and 4 bases from J, leaving 14 bases between. The sequencing template was cDNA reverse transcribed from extracted RNA. Some clones are missing from TCRdb's copy, which holds only in-frame ones; the method was immunoSEQ multiplex PCR. The data contain 85,000 to 95,000 clones, 70% to 80% of them singletons. Indicated treatment: oral pan-JAK inhibitor, 5-10 mg twice daily. The chain recombines TRBV2 with TRBJ2-7, with unresolved D. This TCR derives from a human donor with alopecia areata. The sequencing here drew on CD8+ T cells sorted from blood, taken at approximately week 42, from a patient treated with tofacitinib. The CDR3 DNA reads TGTGCCAGCATTGGCGAAATAACTTACGAGCAGTACTTC. Translated: CASIGEITYEQYF.